This T cell receptor beta chain is drawn from a study of PD-1 blockade in classical Hodgkin lymphoma. J gave up 1 base and V 5 bases, and 3 bases lay outside the gene matches. The CDR3 sequence is 14 residues long. From germline, CDR1 is SEHNR and CDR2 FQNEAQ (reference sequence). All patients experienced relapse after autologous stem cell transplantation, and brentuximab vedotin exposure was variable. After thawing, PBMCs were subjected to magnetic negative selection to isolate CD8+ T cells. Sequencing used immunoSEQ multiplex PCR; TCRdb keeps in-frame clones, though not all of them. The table lists around 12,000 clones, more than 60% of them singletons, with roughly a quarter in the top ten.

The TCR was taken from a human donor with classical Hodgkin lymphoma. Sequences were derived from CD8+ T cells from blood, sampled at baseline. The genes are TRBV7-9 and TRBJ1-1; 8 bases are a match to TRBD1. This chain's CDR3 is CASSAGGSNTEAFF. The CDR3 nucleotides read TGTGCCAGCAGCGCAGGGGGCTCGAACACTGAAGCTTTCTTT.